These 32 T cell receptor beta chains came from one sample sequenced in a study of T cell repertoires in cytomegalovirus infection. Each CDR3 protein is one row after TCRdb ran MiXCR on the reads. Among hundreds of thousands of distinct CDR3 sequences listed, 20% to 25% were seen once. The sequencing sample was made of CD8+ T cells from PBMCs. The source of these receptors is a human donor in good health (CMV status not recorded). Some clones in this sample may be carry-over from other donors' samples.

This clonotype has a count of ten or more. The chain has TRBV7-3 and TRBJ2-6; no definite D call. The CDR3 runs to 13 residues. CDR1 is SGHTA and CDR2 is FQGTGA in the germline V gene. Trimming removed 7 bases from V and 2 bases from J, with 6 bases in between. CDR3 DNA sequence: TGTGCCAGCAAAAGGGCTGGGGCCAACGTCCTGACTTTC. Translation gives CASKRAGANVLTF.

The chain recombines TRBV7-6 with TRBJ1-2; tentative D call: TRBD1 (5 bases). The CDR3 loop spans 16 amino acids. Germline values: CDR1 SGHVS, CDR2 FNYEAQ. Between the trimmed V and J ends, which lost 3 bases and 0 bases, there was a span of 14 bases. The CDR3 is CASSFARDRPNYGYTF. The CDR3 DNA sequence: TGTGCCAGCAGCTTTGCCCGGGACCGACCTAACTATGGCTACACCTTC.

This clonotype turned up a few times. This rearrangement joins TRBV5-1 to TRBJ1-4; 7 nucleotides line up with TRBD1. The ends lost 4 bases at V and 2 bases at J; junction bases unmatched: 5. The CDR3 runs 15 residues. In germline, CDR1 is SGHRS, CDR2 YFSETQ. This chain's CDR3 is CASSPNRGTNEKLFF. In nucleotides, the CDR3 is TGCGCCAGCAGCCCGAACAGGGGTACTAATGAAAAACTGTTTTTT.

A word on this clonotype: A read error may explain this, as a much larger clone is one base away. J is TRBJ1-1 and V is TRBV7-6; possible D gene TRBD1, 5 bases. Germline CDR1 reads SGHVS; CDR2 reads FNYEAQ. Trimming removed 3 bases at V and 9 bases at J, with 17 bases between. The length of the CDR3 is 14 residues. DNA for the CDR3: TGTGCCAGCAGCTTCATCGGGACGGCGGAAAAAGCTTTCTTT. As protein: CASSFIGTAEKAFF.

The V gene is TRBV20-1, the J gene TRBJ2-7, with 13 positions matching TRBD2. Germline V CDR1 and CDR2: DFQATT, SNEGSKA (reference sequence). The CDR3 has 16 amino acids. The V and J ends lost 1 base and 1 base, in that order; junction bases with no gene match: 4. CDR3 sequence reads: CSARGGLAGTSYEQYF. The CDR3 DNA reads TGCAGTGCTAGAGGGGGACTAGCGGGGACATCCTACGAGCAGTACTTC.

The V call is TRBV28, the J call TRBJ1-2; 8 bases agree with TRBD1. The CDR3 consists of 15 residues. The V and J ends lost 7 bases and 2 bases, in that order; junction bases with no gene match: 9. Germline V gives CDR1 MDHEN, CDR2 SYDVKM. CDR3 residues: CASTPDRGWNYGYTF. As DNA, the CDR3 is TGTGCCAGCACCCCCGACAGGGGCTGGAACTATGGCTACACCTTC.

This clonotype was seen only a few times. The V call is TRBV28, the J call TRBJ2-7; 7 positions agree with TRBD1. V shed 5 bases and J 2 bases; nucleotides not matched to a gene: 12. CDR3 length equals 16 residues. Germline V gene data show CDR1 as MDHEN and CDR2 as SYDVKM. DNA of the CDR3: TGTGCCAGCAGTCCACCGGGACAGCTGAACCCCTACGAGCAGTACGTC. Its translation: CASSPPGQLNPYEQYV.

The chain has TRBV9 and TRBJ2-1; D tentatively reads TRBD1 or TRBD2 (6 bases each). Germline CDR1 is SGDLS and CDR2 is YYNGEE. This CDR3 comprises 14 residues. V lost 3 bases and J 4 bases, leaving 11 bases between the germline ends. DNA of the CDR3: TGTGCCAGCAGCGAATGGGGGGCTTACAATGAGCAGTTCTTC. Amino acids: CASSEWGAYNEQFF.

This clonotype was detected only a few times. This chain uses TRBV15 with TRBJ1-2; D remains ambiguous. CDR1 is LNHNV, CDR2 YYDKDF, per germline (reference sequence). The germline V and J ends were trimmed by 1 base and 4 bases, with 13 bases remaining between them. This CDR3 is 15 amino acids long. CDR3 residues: CATSRVYEIRYGYTF. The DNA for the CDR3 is TGTGCCACCAGCAGAGTTTACGAGATCCGCTATGGCTACACCTTC.

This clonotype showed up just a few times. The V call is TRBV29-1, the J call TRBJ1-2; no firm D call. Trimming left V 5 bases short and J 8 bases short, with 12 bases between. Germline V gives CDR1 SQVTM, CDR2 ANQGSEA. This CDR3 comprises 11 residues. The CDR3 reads CSVHGRSGYTF. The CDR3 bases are TGCAGCGTTCACGGACGATCCGGCTACACCTTC.

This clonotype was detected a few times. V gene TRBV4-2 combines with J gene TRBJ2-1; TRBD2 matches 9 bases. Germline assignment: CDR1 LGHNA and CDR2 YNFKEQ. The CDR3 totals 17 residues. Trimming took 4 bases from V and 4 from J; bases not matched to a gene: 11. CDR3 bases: TGTGCCAGCAGCCCGTCCCGGGCTAGCGGGGTATACAATGAGCAGTTCTTC. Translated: CASSPSRASGVYNEQFF.

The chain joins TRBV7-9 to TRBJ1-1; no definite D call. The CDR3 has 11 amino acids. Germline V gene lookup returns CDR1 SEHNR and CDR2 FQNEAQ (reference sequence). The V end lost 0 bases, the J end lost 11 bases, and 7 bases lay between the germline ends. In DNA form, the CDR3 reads TGTGCCAGCAGCTTAGCACTAGGGGCTTTCTTT. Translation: CASSLALGAFF.

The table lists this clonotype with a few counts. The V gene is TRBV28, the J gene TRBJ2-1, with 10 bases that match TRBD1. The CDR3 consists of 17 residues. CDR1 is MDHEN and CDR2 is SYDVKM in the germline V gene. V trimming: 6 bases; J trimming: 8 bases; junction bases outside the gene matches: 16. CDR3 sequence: CASSQASRDRGPDEQFF. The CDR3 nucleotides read TGTGCCAGCAGCCAAGCATCCCGGGACAGGGGCCCAGATGAGCAGTTCTTC.

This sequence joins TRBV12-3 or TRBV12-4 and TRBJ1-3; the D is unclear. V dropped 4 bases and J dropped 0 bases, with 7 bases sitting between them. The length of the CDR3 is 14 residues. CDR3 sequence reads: CASSSPNSGNTIYF. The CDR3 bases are TGTGCCAGCAGTTCCCCGAACTCTGGAAACACCATATATTTT.

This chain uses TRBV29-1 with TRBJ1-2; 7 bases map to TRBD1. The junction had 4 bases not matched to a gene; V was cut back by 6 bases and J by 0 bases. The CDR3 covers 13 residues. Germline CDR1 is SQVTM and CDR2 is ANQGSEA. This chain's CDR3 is CSVMTGTNYGYTF. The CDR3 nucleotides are TGCAGCGTAATGACAGGGACTAACTATGGCTACACCTTC.

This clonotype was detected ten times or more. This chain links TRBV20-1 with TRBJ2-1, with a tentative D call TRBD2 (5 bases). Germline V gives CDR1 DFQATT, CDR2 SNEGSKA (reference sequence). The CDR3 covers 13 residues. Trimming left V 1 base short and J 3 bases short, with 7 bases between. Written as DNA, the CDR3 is TGCAGTGCTAGAGCGGGGAACTACAATGAGCAGTTCTTC. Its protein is CSARAGNYNEQFF.

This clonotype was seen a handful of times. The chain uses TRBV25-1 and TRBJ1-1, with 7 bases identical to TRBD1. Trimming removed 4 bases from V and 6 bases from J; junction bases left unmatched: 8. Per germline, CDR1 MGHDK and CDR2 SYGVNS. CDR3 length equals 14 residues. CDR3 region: CASSAQQGMAEAFF. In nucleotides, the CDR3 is TGTGCCAGCAGTGCCCAACAGGGGATGGCTGAAGCTTTCTTT.

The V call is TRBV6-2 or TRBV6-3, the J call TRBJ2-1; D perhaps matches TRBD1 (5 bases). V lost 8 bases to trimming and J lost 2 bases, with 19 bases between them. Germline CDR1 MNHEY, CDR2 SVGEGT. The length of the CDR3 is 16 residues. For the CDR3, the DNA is TGTGCCAGCTGGACCGGAGTTCAGGGTACCTACAATGAGCAGTTCTTC. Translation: CASWTGVQGTYNEQFF.

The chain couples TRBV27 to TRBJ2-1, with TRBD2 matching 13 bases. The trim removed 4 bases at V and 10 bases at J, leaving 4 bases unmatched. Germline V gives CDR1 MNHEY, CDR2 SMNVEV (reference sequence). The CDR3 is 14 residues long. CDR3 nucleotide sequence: TGTGCCAGCAGTTCCGGACTAGCGGGGGTGGAGCAGTTCTTC. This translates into CASSSGLAGVEQFF.

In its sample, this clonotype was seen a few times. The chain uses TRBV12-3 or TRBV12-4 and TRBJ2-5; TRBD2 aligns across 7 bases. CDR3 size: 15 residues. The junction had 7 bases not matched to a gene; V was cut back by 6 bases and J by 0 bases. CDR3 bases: TGTGCCAGCAGCCACCTCGGGACTAACCAAGAGACCCAGTACTTC. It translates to CASSHLGTNQETQYF.

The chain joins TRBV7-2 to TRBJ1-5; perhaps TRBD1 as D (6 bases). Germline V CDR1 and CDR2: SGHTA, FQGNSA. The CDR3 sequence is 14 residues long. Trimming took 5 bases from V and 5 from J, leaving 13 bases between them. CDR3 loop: CASSLDSGDQPQHF. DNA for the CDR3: TGTGCCAGCAGCCTGGACAGCGGAGATCAGCCCCAGCATTTT.

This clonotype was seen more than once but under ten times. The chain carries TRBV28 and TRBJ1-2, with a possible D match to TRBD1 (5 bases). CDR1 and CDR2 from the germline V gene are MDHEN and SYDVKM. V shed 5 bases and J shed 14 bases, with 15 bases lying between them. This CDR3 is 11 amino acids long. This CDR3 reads CASSPGHYTTF. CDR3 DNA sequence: TGTGCCAGCAGTCCCGGACATTATACGACCTTC.

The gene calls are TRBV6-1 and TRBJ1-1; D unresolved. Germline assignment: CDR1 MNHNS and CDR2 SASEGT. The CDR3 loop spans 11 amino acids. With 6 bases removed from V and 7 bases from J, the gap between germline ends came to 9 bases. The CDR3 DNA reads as TGTGCCAGCAGACCCGACGTTGAAGCTTTCTTT. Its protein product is CASRPDVEAFF.

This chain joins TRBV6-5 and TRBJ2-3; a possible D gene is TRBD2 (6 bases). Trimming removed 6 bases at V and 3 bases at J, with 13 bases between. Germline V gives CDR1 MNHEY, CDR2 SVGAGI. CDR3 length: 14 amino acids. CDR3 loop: CASSPGGETDTQYF. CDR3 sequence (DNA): TGTGCCAGCAGCCCCGGGGGAGAGACAGATACGCAGTATTTT.

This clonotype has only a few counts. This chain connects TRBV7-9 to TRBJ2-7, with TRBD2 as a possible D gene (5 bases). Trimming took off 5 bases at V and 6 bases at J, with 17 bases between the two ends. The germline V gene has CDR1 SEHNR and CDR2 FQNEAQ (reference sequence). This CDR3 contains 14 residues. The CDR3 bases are TGTGCCAGCAGCCCCCGGGCTTCTCTAGCCGAGCAGTACTTC. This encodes CASSPRASLAEQYF.

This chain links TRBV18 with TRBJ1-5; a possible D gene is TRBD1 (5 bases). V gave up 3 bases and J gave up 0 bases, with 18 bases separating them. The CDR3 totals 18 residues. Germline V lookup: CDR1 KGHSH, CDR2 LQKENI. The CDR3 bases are TGTGCCAGCTCACCTGAGGGGAAGGCACTTTATAGCAATCAGCCCCAGCATTTT. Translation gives CASSPEGKALYSNQPQHF.

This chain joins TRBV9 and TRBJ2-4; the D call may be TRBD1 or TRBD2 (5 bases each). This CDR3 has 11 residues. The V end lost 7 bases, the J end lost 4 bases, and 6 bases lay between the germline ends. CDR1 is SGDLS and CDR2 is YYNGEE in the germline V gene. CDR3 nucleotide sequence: TGTGCCAGCGGGGGAAAAAACATTCAGTACTTC. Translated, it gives CASGGKNIQYF.

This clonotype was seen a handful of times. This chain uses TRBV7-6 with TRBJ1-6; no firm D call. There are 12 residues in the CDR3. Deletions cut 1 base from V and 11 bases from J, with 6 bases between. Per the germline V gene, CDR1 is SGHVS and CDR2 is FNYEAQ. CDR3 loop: CASSLEGPPLHF. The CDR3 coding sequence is TGTGCCAGCAGCTTAGAGGGTCCACCCCTCCACTTT.

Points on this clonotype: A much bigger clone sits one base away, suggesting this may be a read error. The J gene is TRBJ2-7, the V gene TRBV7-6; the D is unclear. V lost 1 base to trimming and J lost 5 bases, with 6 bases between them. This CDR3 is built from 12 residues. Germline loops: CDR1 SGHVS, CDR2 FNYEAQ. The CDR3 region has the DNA TGTGCCAGCAGCTTAGAGTCCCACGAGCAGTACTTC. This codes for CASSLESHEQYF.

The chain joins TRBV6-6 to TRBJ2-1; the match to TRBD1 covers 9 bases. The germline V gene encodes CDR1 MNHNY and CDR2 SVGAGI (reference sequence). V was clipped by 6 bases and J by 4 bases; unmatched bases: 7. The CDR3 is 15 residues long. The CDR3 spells CASSSGTGFYNEQFF. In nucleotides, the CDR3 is TGTGCCAGCAGCTCTGGGACAGGGTTTTACAATGAGCAGTTCTTC.

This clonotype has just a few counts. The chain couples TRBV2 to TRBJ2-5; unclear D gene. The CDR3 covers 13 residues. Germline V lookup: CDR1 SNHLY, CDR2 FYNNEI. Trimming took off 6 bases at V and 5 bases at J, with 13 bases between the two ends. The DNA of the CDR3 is TGTGCCAGCAGAGGAAGACCTGGGGAGACCCAGTACTTC. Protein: CASRGRPGETQYF.

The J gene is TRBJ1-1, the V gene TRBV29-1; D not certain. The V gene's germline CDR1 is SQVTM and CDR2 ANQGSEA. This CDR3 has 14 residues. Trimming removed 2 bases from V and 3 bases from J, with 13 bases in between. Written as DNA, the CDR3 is TGCAGCGTTGAACTAAGTTTAGACGACACTGAAGCTTTCTTT. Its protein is CSVELSLDDTEAFF. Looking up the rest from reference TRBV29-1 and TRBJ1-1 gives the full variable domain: SAVISQKPSRDICQRGTSLTIQCQVDSQVTMMFWYRQQPGQSLTLIATANQGSEATYESGFVIDKFPISRPNLTFSTLTVSNMSPEDSSIYLCSVELSLDDTEAFFGQGTRLTVV.